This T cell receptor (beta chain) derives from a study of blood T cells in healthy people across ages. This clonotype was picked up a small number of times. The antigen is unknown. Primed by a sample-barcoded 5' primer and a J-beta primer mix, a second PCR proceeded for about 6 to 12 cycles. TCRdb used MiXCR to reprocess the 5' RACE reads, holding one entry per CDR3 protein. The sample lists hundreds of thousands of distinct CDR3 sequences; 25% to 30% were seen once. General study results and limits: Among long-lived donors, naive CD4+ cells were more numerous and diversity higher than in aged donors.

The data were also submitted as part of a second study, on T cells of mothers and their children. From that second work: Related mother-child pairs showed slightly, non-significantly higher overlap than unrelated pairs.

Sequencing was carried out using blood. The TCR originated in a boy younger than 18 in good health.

For the CDR3, the DNA is TGTGCCAGCAGCTTAGGGACAGGGGCCTTTAATGAGCAGTTCTTC. Translated: CASSLGTGAFNEQFF. The J gene is TRBJ2-1, the V gene TRBV7-2; 9 bases line up with TRBD1. The CDR3 sequence is 15 residues long. Unmatched junction bases numbered 5, after V lost 1 base and J lost 7 bases. Per the germline V gene, CDR1 is SGHTA and CDR2 is FQGNSA.